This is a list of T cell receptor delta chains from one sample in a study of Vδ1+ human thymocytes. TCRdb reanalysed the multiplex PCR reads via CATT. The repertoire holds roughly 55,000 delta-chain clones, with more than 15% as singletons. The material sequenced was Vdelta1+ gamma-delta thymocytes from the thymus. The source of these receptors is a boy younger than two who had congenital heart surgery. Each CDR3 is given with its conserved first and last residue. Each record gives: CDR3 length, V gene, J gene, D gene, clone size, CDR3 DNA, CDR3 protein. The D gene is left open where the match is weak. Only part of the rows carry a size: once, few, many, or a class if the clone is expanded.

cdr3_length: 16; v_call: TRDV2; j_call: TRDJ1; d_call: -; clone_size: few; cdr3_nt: TGTGCCTGTGACACTTCCTGGGGCCCGTACACCGATAAACTCATCTTT; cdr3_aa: CACDTSWGPYTDKLIF
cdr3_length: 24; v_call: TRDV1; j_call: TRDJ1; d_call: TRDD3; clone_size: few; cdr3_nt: TGTGCTCTTGGGGGATCTCTTCCTACTTGGGGTAGGACTGGGGGATCCCAGTACACCGATAAACTCATCTTT; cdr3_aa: CALGGSLPTWGRTGGSQYTDKLIF
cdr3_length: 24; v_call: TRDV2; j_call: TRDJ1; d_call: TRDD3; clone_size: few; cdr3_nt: TGTGCCTGCGACACCGATAGTGGGTTCCTCCAGTGTACTGGGGGGACATTCTACACCGATAAACTCATCTTT; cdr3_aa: CACDTDSGFLQCTGGTFYTDKLIF
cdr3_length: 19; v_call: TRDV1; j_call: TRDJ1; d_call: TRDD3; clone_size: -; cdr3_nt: TGTGCTCTTGGGGAACCTCGATCCTGGGGGATAATAAGGACCGATAAACTCATCTTT; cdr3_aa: CALGEPRSWGIIRTDKLIF
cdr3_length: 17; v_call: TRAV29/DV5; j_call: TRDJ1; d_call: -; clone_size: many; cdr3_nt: TGTGCAGCAAGCACGGTGTGGCTTTCCACGTTCCTTGATAAACTCATCTTT; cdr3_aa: CAASTVWLSTFLDKLIF
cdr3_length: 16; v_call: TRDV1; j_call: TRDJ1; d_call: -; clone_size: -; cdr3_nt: TGTGCTCTTGGGGAACTAAGGGCGGACAACACCGATAAACTCATCTTT; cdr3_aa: CALGELRADNTDKLIF
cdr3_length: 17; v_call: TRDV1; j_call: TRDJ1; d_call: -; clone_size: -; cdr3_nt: TGTGCTCTTGGGGATACCTTCCTCTGGGGATGCCTTGGTAAACTCATCTTT; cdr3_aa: CALGDTFLWGCLGKLIF
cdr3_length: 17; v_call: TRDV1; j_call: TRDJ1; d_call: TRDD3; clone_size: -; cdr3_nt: TGTGCTCTTGGGGAACTAGCCTGGGGGATGTACACCGATAAACTCATCTTT; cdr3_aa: CALGELAWGMYTDKLIF
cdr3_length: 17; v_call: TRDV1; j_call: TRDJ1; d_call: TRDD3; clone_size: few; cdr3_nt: TGTGCTCTTGGGGAACTCGGGGTGGGGGACTTCACCGATAAACTCATCTTT; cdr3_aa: CALGELGVGDFTDKLIF
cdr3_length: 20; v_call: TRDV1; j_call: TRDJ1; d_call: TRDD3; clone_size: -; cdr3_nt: TGTGCTCTTGGGGAACTCCAGGGGGCCCTAAGGAGACTGGGGCTCGATAAACTCATCTTT; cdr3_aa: CALGELQGALRRLGLDKLIF
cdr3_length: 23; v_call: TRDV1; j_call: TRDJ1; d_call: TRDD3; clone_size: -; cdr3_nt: TGTGCTCTTGGGGCCCCTGGCCTATCCCGAAACTGGGGGATACGGCGGGTCACCGATAAACTCATCTTT; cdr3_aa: CALGAPGLSRNWGIRRVTDKLIF
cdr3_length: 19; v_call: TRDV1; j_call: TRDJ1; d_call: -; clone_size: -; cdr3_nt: TGTGCTCTTGGGGAACGTCCTATCCCATGGCCTTTGCCCTTGGGGAAACTCATCTTT; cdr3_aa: CALGERPIPWPLPLGKLIF
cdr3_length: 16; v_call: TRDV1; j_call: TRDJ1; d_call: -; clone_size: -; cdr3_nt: TGTGCTCTTGGGGAGCTCCTTGGCTGTGAGACCGATAAACTCATCTTT; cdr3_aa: CALGELLGCETDKLIF
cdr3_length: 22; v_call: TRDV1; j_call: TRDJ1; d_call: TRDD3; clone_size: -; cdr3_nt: TGTGCTCTTGGGGAACGCCCGCTCCGATATGGGGGATACACCAGAGGGACCGATAAACTCATCTTT; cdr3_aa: CALGERPLRYGGYTRGTDKLIF
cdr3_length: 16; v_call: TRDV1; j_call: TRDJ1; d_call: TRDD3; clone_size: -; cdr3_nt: TGTGCTCTTGTAAAATGTACTGGGGGGGGTACCGATAAACTCATCTTT; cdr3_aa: CALVKCTGGGTDKLIF
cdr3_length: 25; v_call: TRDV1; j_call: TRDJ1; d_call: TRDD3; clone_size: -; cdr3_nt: TGTGCTCTTGGGGAACTACGATCCCACTCCTGGGGGATACTCCACCCACCTGAGTACACCGATAAACTCATCTTT; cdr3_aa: CALGELRSHSWGILHPPEYTDKLIF
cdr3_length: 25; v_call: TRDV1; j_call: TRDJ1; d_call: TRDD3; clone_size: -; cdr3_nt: TGTGCTCTTGGGGAACTCTCGGACCTACCCATACTGGGGATAGGGGGTGGCCGTTACACCGATAAACTCATCTTT; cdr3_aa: CALGELSDLPILGIGGGRYTDKLIF
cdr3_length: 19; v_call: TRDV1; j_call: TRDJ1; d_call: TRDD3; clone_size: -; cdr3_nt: TGTGCTCTTGGGGAGTCAAAAGCCTGGGGGATGCCGTACACCGATAAACTCATCTTT; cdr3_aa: CALGESKAWGMPYTDKLIF
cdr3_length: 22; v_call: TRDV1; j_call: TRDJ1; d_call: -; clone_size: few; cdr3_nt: TGTGCTCTTGGGGAACGGGTTCTACGGTACAGTTTGGGGACTCGGTCTTCCGATAAACTCATCTTT; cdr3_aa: CALGERVLRYSLGTRSSDKLIF
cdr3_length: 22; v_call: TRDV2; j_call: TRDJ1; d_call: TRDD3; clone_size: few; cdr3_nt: TGTGCCTGTGACTCCGAGGGACTGGGGGATACCGGGAGGCGTACGGAAACCGATAAACTCATCTTT; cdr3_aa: CACDSEGLGDTGRRTETDKLIF
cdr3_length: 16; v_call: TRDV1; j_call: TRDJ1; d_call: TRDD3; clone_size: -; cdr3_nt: TGTGCTCTTGGTCGTGGGGGATGGAGGGACACCGATAAACTCATCTTT; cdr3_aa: CALGRGGWRDTDKLIF
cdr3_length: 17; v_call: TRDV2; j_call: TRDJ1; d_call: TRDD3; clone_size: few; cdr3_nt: TGTGCCTGTGAGAGGATAGACTGGGGGATACGGGGCGATAAACTCATCTTT; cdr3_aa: CACERIDWGIRGDKLIF
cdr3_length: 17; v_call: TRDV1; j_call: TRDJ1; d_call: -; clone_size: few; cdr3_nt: TGTGCTCTTGGGGAAGCCCAGAAATACGCGGGGACCGATAAACTCATCTTT; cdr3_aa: CALGEAQKYAGTDKLIF
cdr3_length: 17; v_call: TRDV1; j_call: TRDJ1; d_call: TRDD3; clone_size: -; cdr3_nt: TGTGCTCTTGGGGAACTACTACGGGGGATCCACACCGATAAACTCATCTTT; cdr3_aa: CALGELLRGIHTDKLIF
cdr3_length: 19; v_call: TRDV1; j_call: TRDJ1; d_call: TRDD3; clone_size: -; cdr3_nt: TGTGCTCTTCGTACCTACGGTGGGGGATACGATCCGTACACCGATAAACTCATCTTT; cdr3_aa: CALRTYGGGYDPYTDKLIF
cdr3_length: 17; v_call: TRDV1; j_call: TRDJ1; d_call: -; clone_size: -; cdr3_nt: TGTGCTCTTGGGGAATTCTACCTTCCTAAAGTACTGGGGAAACTCATCTTT; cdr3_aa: CALGEFYLPKVLGKLIF
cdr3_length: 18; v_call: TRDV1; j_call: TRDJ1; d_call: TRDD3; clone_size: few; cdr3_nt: TGTGCTCTTGTCGGTCCGCCTACGAGGTACTGGGGGCCCTATAAACTCATCTTT; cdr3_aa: CALVGPPTRYWGPYKLIF
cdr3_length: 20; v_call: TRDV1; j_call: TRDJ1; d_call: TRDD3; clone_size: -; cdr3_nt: TGTGCACTTGGGGAACTTTCTTCGGGGGATACGCTTAGAAGTACCGATAAACTCATCTTT; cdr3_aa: CALGELSSGDTLRSTDKLIF
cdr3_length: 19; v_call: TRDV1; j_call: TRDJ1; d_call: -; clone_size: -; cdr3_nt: TGTGCTCTTGGGGAATTAACCTACCTGCTCGGTGGGGGCCCGGATAAACTCATCTTT; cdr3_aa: CALGELTYLLGGGPDKLIF
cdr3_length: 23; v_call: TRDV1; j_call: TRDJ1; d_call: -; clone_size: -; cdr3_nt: TGTGCTCTTGGGGAAATCGAATTAAATCCCTGCTTACTGGAGGAGAACTACACCGATAAACTCATCTTT; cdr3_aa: CALGEIELNPCLLEENYTDKLIF
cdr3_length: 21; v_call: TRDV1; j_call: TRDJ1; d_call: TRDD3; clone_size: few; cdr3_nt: TGTGCTCTTGGGGACCCTGGGGGTCCACTCCTGGGGGAAATGGCCACCGATAAACTCATCTTT; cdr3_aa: CALGDPGGPLLGEMATDKLIF
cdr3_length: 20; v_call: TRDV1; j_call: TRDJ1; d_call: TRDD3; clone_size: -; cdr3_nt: TGTGCTCTTGGGGAACTATGTCCTAACCTGGGGGATACCGATACCGATAAACTCATCTTT; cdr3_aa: CALGELCPNLGDTDTDKLIF
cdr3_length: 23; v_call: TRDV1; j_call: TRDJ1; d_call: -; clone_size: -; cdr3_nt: TGTGCTCTTGGGGATCTCAACTCTTCCTCCAATTGCGGGATAAGCGGGGACACCGATAAACTCATCTTT; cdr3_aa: CALGDLNSSSNCGISGDTDKLIF
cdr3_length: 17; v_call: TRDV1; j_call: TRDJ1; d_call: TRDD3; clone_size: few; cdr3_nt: TGTGCTCTTGGGGCCCGAACCTTGTCTGGGGGATCCGATAAACTCATCTTT; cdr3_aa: CALGARTLSGGSDKLIF
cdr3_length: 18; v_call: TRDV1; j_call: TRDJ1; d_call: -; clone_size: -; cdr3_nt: TGTGCTCTTGGGCCCCAAGAGGGGATCATCCTGTACACCGATAAACTCATCTTT; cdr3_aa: CALGPQEGIILYTDKLIF
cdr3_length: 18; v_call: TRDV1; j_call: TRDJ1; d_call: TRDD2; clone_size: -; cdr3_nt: TGTGCTCTTGGGGGAAAAATTTCCTACTCCGCTGGAGGCGATAAACTCATCTTT; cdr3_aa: CALGGKISYSAGGDKLIF
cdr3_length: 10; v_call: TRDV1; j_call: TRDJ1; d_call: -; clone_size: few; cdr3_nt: TGTGCTCTTGGGGATACGAAACTCATCTTT; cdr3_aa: CALGDTKLIF
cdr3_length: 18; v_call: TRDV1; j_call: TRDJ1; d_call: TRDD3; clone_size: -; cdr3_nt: TGTGCTCTTGGCAGGGTGACTCCCATTCCTGACTGGGGGATATCACTCATCTTT; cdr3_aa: CALGRVTPIPDWGISLIF
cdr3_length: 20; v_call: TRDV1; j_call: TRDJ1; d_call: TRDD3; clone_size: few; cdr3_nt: TGTGCTCTTGGGGAACTGAGGCACCACCTACGGGCGGATACGGCCGATAAACTCATCTTT; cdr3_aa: CALGELRHHLRADTADKLIF
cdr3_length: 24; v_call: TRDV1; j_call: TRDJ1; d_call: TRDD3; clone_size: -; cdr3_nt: TGTGCTCTTGGGGAACCGCCTAACCCACCTTCCCTTGGGGGATACGCGGGAGTTGCCGATAAACTCATCTTT; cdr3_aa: CALGEPPNPPSLGGYAGVADKLIF
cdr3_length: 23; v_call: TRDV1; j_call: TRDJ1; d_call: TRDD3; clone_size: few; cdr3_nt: TGTGCTCTTGGGGAACTACCTTCCATCTACTTTTTGCTGGGGGATACCGGTTCCGATAAACTCATCTTT; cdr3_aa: CALGELPSIYFLLGDTGSDKLIF
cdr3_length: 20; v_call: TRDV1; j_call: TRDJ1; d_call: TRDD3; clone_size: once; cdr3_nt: TGTGCTCTTGGGGAAGACCCGTACTGGGGATCGGAGGGATACACCGATAAACTCATCTTT; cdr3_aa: CALGEDPYWGSEGYTDKLIF
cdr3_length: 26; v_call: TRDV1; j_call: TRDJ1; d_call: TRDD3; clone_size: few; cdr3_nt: TGTGCTCTTGGGGAGCCCTACTCCCCCCCCATATCCATTCCGTACTGGGGGATACGGGCCACCGATAAACTCATCTTT; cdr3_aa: CALGEPYSPPISIPYWGIRATDKLIF
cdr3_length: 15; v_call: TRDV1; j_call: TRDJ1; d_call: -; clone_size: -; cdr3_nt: TGTGCTCTTGGGGGCTCCGACCTGTACACCGATAAACTCATCTTT; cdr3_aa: CALGGSDLYTDKLIF
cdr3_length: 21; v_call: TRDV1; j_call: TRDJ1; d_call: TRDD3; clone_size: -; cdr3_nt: TGTGCTCTTGGGGAAGTCCTACCCCGCCGTACTGGGGGACAGTACACCGATAAACTCATCTTT; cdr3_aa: CALGEVLPRRTGGQYTDKLIF
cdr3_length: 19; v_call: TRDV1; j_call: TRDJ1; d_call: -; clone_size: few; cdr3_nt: TGTGCTCTTGGGGAACTAGGAGGACTTCCCGGGGGGTTTACCGATAAACTCATCTTT; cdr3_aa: CALGELGGLPGGFTDKLIF